This T cell receptor (beta chain) was retrieved from a study of T cell responses to AZD1222 COVID-19 vaccine. On this clone itself: Its specificity is unknown.

V was cut by 5 bases and J by 0 bases, with 20 bases left in between. Looked up from germline, CDR1 is SGHRS and CDR2 is YFSETQ. CDR3 size: 17 residues. Study conclusions and caveats: Repertoire sampling was restricted to post-peak T cell response timepoints. Spike was spanned by vaccine-associated CD4 TCRs, which were dominant at 160-218 and 743-854. Reportedly, nearly half the spike-specific TCRs target unmutated variant regions.

Sequencing was performed with immunoSEQ multiplex PCR; in TCRdb, only in-frame clones are kept and a portion is missing. The table includes 28,000 or so clones, about 90% detected once. Researchers grouped second doses given at about 4 or about 12 weeks into one pool. The sequenced sample was peripheral blood, obtained 28 days after the second AZD1222 dose. The TCR was taken from an adult who received the AZD1222 COVID-19 vaccine. The chain links TRBV5-1 to TRBJ1-1; weak D call: TRBD1 (5 bases). The CDR3 region has the DNA TGCGCCAGCAGTCCGGGGACGGGAGGATGGATGAACACTGAAGCTTTCTTT. Translating gives CASSPGTGGWMNTEAFF.